Listed here is a single T cell receptor beta chain. Its antigen is not identified. The data are from a study of OX40 agonist ivuxolimab in advanced cancers. Here immunoSEQ multiplex PCR was the method, and the copy in TCRdb shows in-frame clones only, minus some. The table lists approximately 40,000 clones, about 91% of them singletons, with 20% to 30% in the top ten. Study-level results: Partly responding patients at 0.1-3.0 mg/kg showed some of the smallest clonal expansion.

CDR1 and CDR2 from the germline V gene are MNHEY and SVGAGI. V was pared by 5 bases and J by 6 bases, with 13 bases between. The CDR3 runs to 14 residues. The V call is TRBV6-5, the J call TRBJ1-4; D perhaps matches TRBD1 (5 bases). The source material was CD4+ or CD8+ T cells sorted from blood, sampled in a trial of the OX40 agonist ivuxolimab. This clonotype was obtained from an adult with an advanced solid tumor such as melanoma, head and neck, liver or kidney cancer. CDR3 in amino acids: CASSEDSADEKLFF. In DNA form, the CDR3 reads TGTGCCAGCAGTGAAGACAGCGCGGATGAAAAACTGTTTTTT.